This TCR beta chain stems from a study of control samples from healthy donors and cancer patients. The CDR3 has 17 amino acids. CDR1 and CDR2 (germline): ENHRY, SYGVKD. V was trimmed by 3 bases and J by 0 bases, leaving 17 bases between them. Data came from immunoSEQ multiplex PCR; TCRdb stores just in-frame clones and leaves some out. The repertoire has more than 120,000 clones, 75% to 95% of them found once; the top ten carry under 4%. Sequencing was carried out using blood. The TCR was taken from a man younger than 40 in good health. The chain uses TRBV10-3 and TRBJ1-1, with D possibly TRBD1 on 6 matching bases. CDR3 sequence (DNA): TGTGCCATCAGTGAAGGTCAGGGGACCCTAATGAACACTGAAGCTTTCTTT. It is translated as CAISEGQGTLMNTEAFF.